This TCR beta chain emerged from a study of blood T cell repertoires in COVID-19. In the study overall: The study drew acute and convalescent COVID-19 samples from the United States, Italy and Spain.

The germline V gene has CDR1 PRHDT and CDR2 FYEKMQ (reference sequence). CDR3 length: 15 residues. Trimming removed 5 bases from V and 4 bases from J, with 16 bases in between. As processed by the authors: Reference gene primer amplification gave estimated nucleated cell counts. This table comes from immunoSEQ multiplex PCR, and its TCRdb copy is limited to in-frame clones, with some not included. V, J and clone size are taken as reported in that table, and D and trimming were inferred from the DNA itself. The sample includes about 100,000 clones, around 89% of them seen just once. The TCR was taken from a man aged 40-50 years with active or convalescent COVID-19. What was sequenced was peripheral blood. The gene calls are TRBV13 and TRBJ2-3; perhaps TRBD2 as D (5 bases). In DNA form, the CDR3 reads TGTGCCAGCAGCGCGGGCCGGAGGCGGTCAGATACGCAGTATTTT. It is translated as CASSAGRRRSDTQYF. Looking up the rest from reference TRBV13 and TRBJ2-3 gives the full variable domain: AAGVIQSPRHLIKEKRETATLKCYPIPRHDTVYWYQQGPGQDPQFLISFYEKMQSDKGSIPDRFSAQQFSDYHSELNMSSLELGDSALYFCASSAGRRRSDTQYFGPGTRLTVL.